A selection of T cell receptor beta chains follows, all from one sample in a study of shared clonotypes between healthy human individuals. Method: immunoSEQ multiplex PCR; TCRdb's copy keeps in-frame clones and lacks some. Found here are some 740,000 clones, 80% to 95% of them singletons; the top ten hold under 30%. The sample was naive CD8+ T cells sorted from blood. The receptors originated from a man aged 30 to 39 in good health. CDR3s include the opening cysteine and the closing phenylalanine or tryptophan. The D gene is left open where the match is weak. The size of a clone is reported for some rows only, either as once, few or many, or as a class for expanded clones.

D gene: -
clone size: -
V gene: TRBV4-1
J gene: TRBJ2-6
CDR3 DNA: TGCGCCAGCAGCCAAGTCGCCTCTGGGGCCAACGTCCTGACTTTC
CDR3 protein: CASSQVASGANVLTF

D gene: -
clone size: -
V gene: TRBV9
J gene: TRBJ1-2
CDR3 DNA: TGTGCCAGCAGCCCAACCCTTATTCCGGACCCGTACTACGGCTACACCTTC
CDR3 protein: CASSPTLIPDPYYGYTF

D gene: -
clone size: -
V gene: TRBV5-1
J gene: TRBJ2-1
CDR3 DNA: TGCGCCAGCTTGGGGGTTGATGCCAATGAGCAGTTCTTC
CDR3 protein: CASLGVDANEQFF

D gene: TRBD1
clone size: -
V gene: TRBV19
J gene: TRBJ1-5
CDR3 DNA: TGTGCCAGTAGTTTCTACCGGGACAGAAATCAGCCCCAGCATTTT
CDR3 protein: CASSFYRDRNQPQHF

D gene: TRBD1
clone size: -
V gene: TRBV6-6
J gene: TRBJ2-1
CDR3 DNA: TGTGCCAGCACCATAAACAGGGGAAATGAGCAGTTCTTC
CDR3 protein: CASTINRGNEQFF

D gene: -
clone size: -
V gene: TRBV4-1
J gene: TRBJ2-7
CDR3 DNA: TGCGCCAGCAGCCCCCGGCTGGGCCACGAGCAGTACTTC
CDR3 protein: CASSPRLGHEQYF

D gene: TRBD1
clone size: -
V gene: TRBV5-6
J gene: TRBJ2-7
CDR3 DNA: TGTGCCAGCAGCTACCAAACAAGGACAGGATATGCCTACGAGCAGTACTTC
CDR3 protein: CASSYQTRTGYAYEQYF

D gene: TRBD2
clone size: -
V gene: TRBV4-1
J gene: TRBJ2-3
CDR3 DNA: TGCGCCAGCAGCCAAGAGCCGGCGGGAGGGTCTGGCACAGATACGCAGTATTTT
CDR3 protein: CASSQEPAGGSGTDTQYF

D gene: -
clone size: -
V gene: TRBV27
J gene: TRBJ2-2
CDR3 DNA: TGTGCCAGCAGTTTATACGGGCGTGACGGGGAGCTGTTTTTT
CDR3 protein: CASSLYGRDGELFF

D gene: -
clone size: -
V gene: TRBV23-1
J gene: TRBJ2-7
CDR3 DNA: TGCGCCAGCAGTCAATCGGACCCCCGAACCTACGAGCAGTACTTC
CDR3 protein: CASSQSDPRTYEQYF

D gene: -
clone size: -
V gene: TRBV11-2
J gene: TRBJ2-7
CDR3 DNA: TGTGCCAGCAGCTTCACCCGGGACGGATCCTACGAGCAGTACTTC
CDR3 protein: CASSFTRDGSYEQYF

D gene: -
clone size: -
V gene: TRBV2
J gene: TRBJ2-7
CDR3 DNA: TGTGCCAGCAGTGAGGGGGACTACGAGCAGTACTTC
CDR3 protein: CASSEGDYEQYF

D gene: -
clone size: few
V gene: TRBV9
J gene: TRBJ1-1
CDR3 DNA: TGTGCCAGCAGCCCTGGAGGAGTTCGAACTGAAGCTTTCTTT
CDR3 protein: CASSPGGVRTEAFF

D gene: TRBD2
clone size: -
V gene: TRBV10-2
J gene: TRBJ2-1
CDR3 DNA: TGCGCCAGCAGTGAATCGGCTGGACTAGCGGGAGTTGAGCAGTTCTTC
CDR3 protein: CASSESAGLAGVEQFF

D gene: TRBD2
clone size: -
V gene: TRBV7-9
J gene: TRBJ2-7
CDR3 DNA: TGTGCCAGCAGCGGGGCCGGACTAGCGGGAGCTGTGCCCTACGAGCAGTACTTC
CDR3 protein: CASSGAGLAGAVPYEQYF

D gene: -
clone size: many
V gene: TRBV6-4
J gene: TRBJ2-1
CDR3 DNA: TGTGCCAGCAGTGTGGAGGCGGGATCCCCTTACAATGAGCAGTTCTTC
CDR3 protein: CASSVEAGSPYNEQFF

D gene: TRBD1
clone size: -
V gene: TRBV28
J gene: TRBJ2-5
CDR3 DNA: TGTGCCAGCAGTTTCCCCGACAGGGAGTACCAAGAGACCCAGTACTTC
CDR3 protein: CASSFPDREYQETQYF

D gene: TRBD2
clone size: -
V gene: TRBV5-6
J gene: TRBJ2-7
CDR3 DNA: TGTGCCAGCAGCCCACTTCTAGCGGGAGGCCTCTCCTACGAGCAGTACTTC
CDR3 protein: CASSPLLAGGLSYEQYF

D gene: TRBD1
clone size: -
V gene: TRBV2
J gene: TRBJ1-1
CDR3 DNA: TGTGCCAGCAGTGACCAGACAGGGATGAACACTGAAGCTTTCTTT
CDR3 protein: CASSDQTGMNTEAFF

D gene: TRBD1
clone size: -
V gene: TRBV5-6
J gene: TRBJ2-1
CDR3 DNA: TGTGCCAGCAGCCCGGGACAGGGGGCCTACAATGAGCAGTTCTTC
CDR3 protein: CASSPGQGAYNEQFF

D gene: -
clone size: -
V gene: TRBV4-3
J gene: TRBJ2-7
CDR3 DNA: TGCGCCAGCAGCCAAGAGGGGGACGGCTCCTACGAGCAGTACTTC
CDR3 protein: CASSQEGDGSYEQYF

D gene: TRBD2
clone size: -
V gene: TRBV14
J gene: TRBJ2-1
CDR3 DNA: TGTGCCAGCAGCCAAGAAGAGGCGCTAGCGGGGACCTACAATGAGCAGTTCTTC
CDR3 protein: CASSQEEALAGTYNEQFF

D gene: TRBD1
clone size: -
V gene: TRBV11-2
J gene: TRBJ2-2
CDR3 DNA: TGTGCCAGCAGCTTCTCAGACAGGGACCCGAACACCGGGGAGCTGTTTTTT
CDR3 protein: CASSFSDRDPNTGELFF

D gene: -
clone size: -
V gene: TRBV14
J gene: TRBJ2-1
CDR3 DNA: TGTGCCAGCAGCCAAGGAGTGGGCCGAACCCCGGGGTCCTACAATGAGCAGTTCTTC
CDR3 protein: CASSQGVGRTPGSYNEQFF